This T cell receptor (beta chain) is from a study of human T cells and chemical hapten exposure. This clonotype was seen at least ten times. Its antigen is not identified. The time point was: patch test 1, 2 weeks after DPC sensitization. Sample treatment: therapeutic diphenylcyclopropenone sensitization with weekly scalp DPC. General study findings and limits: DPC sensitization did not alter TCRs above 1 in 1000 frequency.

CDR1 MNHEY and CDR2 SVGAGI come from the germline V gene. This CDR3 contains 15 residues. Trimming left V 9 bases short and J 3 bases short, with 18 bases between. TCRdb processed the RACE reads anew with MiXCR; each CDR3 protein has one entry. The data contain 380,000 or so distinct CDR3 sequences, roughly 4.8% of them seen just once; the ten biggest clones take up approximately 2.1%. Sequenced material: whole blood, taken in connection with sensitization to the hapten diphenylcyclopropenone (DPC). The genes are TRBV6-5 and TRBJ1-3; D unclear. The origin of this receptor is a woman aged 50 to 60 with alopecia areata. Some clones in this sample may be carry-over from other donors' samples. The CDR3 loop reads CASFPAGVYGNTIYF. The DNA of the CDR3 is TGTGCCAGTTTTCCGGCGGGCGTTTATGGAAACACCATATATTTT.